The clone carrying this TCR beta chain was recorded once. The sample originates from a study of blood T cell repertoires in COVID-19. Across the study: Acute and convalescent COVID-19 specimens originated in the United States, Italy and Spain. The analysed material was cDNA or gDNA that came from T cells, B-cell-depleted T cells, or PBMCs.

Source study methods: Nucleated cell counts were estimated from reference gene primer amplification. Here immunoSEQ multiplex PCR was the method, and the copy in TCRdb shows in-frame clones only, minus some. V and J calls and clone size are as listed in that table; D and trimming were resolved from the DNA. The sample has roughly 62,000 clones, 87% seen once. V was clipped by 2 bases and J by 9 bases, with 14 bases between them. CDR3 length equals 14 residues. Germline V CDR1 and CDR2: MNHNS, SASEGT. This TCR came from a human donor with acute or convalescent COVID-19. The donor label of this sample is uncertain. Sequences were obtained from peripheral blood. The rearrangement uses TRBV6-1 and TRBJ2-4; a weak D match, TRBD2 (6 bases). The CDR3 protein is CASSESPGRSIQYF. In DNA, the CDR3 is TGTGCCAGCAGTGAATCGCCAGGGAGGAGCATTCAGTACTTC.